One sample yielded the 7 T cell receptor beta chains listed below, sequenced in a study of cytomegalovirus exposure and HLA in healthy donors. Clones were sequenced by immunoSEQ multiplex PCR, and TCRdb holds only the in-frame ones, with some missing. This table holds about 190,000 clones, around 84% found once. The sample comprised PBMCs. The origin of the receptors is a young man in good health and CMV-seropositive.

The V gene is TRBV6-1, the J gene TRBJ2-2, with 7 bases lining up with TRBD2. After removal of 2 bases from V and 4 bases from J, the junction contained 7 bases not matched to a gene. This CDR3 spans 16 amino acids. Germline V lookup: CDR1 MNHNS, CDR2 SASEGT. CDR3 loop: CASSETLLATTGELFF. The CDR3 nucleotides are TGTGCCAGCAGTGAAACCCTACTAGCGACCACCGGGGAGCTGTTTTTT.

The chain recombines TRBV27 with TRBJ2-5; TRBD2 matches 9 bases. The V segment lost 6 bases and the J segment 4 bases; nucleotides outside the gene matches: 12. The CDR3 is made up of 16 amino acids. CDR1 is MNHEY, CDR2 SMNVEV, per germline (reference sequence). The CDR3 reads CASRSAGGRARETQYF. The CDR3 DNA reads TGTGCCAGCAGATCCGCCGGCGGGAGGGCCCGAGAGACCCAGTACTTC.

This chain uses TRBV2 with TRBJ2-5; perhaps TRBD2 as D (7 bases). Trimming cost V 9 bases and J 2 bases, with 22 bases left between them. This CDR3 spans 16 amino acids. Germline V gene lookup returns CDR1 SNHLY and CDR2 FYNNEI. The CDR3 region has the DNA TGTGCCAGGGGATCGGGGGGCACTGACGAACAAGAGACCCAGTACTTC. It translates to CARGSGGTDEQETQYF.

J is TRBJ2-2 and V is TRBV27, with D tentatively TRBD1 (6 bases). The CDR3 totals 16 residues. Germline-derived CDR1 and CDR2 are MNHEY and SMNVEV (reference sequence). Trimming took 4 bases from V and 1 from J, leaving 13 bases between them. CDR3 in DNA: TGTGCCAGCAGTTCTCGGACAGCAGTGAACACCGGGGAGCTGTTTTTT. Its translation: CASSSRTAVNTGELFF.

CDR3 loop: CASSRSDTTYEQYF. The CDR3 coding sequence is TGTGCCAGCAGTAGGAGCGATACTACCTACGAGCAGTACTTC. The V call is TRBV28, the J call TRBJ2-7; D is uncertain. From germline, CDR1 is MDHEN and CDR2 SYDVKM. The CDR3 spans 14 residues. Trimming stripped 5 bases from V and 2 bases from J, with 13 bases between.

This clone was observed a handful of times. V is TRBV7-2 and J is TRBJ1-5; 7 bases fit TRBD1. Trimming cost V 5 bases and J 6 bases; bases outside gene matches: 13. The CDR3 consists of 16 residues. CDR1 and CDR2 (germline): SGHTA, FQGNSA. CDR3 sequence (DNA): TGTGCCAGCAGCCAAGGGACAGCCCTAAGGGGTCAGCCCCAGCATTTT. Translated, it gives CASSQGTALRGQPQHF.

This clone has just one count. The genes are TRBV19 and TRBJ2-1, with 10 nucleotides matching TRBD2. This CDR3 is built from 16 residues. The V and J ends lost 4 bases and 4 bases, in that order; junction bases with no gene match: 7. Germline loops: CDR1 LNHDA, CDR2 SQIVND (reference sequence). The CDR3 here is CASSTQAAGGYNEQFF. The DNA of the CDR3 is TGTGCCAGTAGTACCCAGGCAGCGGGAGGGTACAATGAGCAGTTCTTC.